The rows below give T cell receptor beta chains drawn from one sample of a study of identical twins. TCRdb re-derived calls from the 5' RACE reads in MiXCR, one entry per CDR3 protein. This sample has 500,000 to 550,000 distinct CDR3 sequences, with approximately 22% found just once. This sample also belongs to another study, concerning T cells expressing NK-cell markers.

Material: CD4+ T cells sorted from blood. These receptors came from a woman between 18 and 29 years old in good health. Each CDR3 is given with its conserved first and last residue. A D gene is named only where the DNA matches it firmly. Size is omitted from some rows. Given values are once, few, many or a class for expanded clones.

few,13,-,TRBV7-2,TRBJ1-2,CASSSQGPYGYTF,TGTGCCAGCAGCTCGCAGGGTCCCTATGGCTACACCTTC
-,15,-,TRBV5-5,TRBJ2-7,CASIPWVGNSYEQYF,TGTGCCAGCATCCCATGGGTAGGAAACTCCTACGAGCAGTACTTC
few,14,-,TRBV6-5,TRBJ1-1,CASSYSGMNTEAFF,TGTGCCAGCAGTTACTCAGGGATGAACACTGAAGCTTTCTTT
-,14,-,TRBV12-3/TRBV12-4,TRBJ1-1,CASKFRGRNTEAFF,TGTGCCAGCAAATTCAGGGGACGGAACACTGAAGCTTTCTTT
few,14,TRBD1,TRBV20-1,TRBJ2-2,CSARHRQGTWELFF,TGCAGTGCTAGACACCGACAGGGGACGTGGGAGCTGTTTTTT
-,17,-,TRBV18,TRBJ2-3,CASSPRISPKGTDTQYF,TGTGCCAGCTCACCACGTATAAGCCCCAAGGGCACAGATACGCAGTATTTT
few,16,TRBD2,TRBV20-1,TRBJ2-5,CSAEGTSGGASQTQYF,TGCAGTGCCGAGGGGACTAGCGGGGGGGCATCACAGACCCAGTACTTC
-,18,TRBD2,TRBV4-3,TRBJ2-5,CASSQDLMIAGVAETQYF,TGCGCCAGCAGCCAAGATTTAATGATAGCGGGAGTGGCAGAGACCCAGTACTTC
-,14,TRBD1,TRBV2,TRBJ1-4,CASSEGQGPEKLFF,TGTGCCAGCAGTGAGGGACAGGGTCCTGAAAAACTGTTTTTT
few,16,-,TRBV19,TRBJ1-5,CASSIATPRANQPQHF,TGTGCCAGTAGTATAGCTACCCCCCGGGCCAATCAGCCCCAGCATTTT
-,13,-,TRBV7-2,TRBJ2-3,CASRSGATDTQYF,TGTGCCAGCAGGTCGGGGGCCACAGATACGCAGTATTTT
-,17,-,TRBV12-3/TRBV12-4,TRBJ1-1,CASSPDRTGPMNTEAFF,TGTGCCAGCAGTCCCGACAGGACCGGACCGATGAACACTGAAGCTTTCTTT
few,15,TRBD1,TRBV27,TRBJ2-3,CASSYRQGNTDTQYF,TGTGCCAGCAGTTACCGACAGGGTAACACAGATACGCAGTATTTT
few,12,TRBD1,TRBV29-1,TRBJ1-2,CSVDRGNYGYTF,TGCAGCGTTGACAGGGGGAACTATGGCTACACCTTC
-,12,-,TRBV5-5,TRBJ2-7,CASSLIEDEQYF,TGTGCCAGCAGCTTAATCGAAGACGAGCAGTACTTC